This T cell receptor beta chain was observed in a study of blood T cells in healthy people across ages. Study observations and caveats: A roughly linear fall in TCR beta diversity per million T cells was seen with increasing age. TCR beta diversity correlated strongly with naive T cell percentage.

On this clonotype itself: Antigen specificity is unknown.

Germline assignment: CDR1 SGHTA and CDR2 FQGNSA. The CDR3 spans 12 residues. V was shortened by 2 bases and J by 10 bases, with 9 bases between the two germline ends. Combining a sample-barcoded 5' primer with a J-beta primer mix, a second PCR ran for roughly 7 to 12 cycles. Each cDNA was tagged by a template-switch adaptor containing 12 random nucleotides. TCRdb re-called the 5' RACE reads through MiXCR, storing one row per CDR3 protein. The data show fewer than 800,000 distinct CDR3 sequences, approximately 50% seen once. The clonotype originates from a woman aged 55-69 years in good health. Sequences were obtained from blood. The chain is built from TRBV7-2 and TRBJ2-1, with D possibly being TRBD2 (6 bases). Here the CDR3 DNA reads TGTGCCAGCAGCTTACAGGCGGGGGAGCAGTTCTTC. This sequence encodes CASSLQAGEQFF.